Many counts were recorded for the clone carrying this TCR beta chain. Germline V lookup: CDR1 DFQATT, CDR2 SNEGSKA (reference sequence). The CDR3 has 15 residues. Between the trimmed V and J ends, which lost 3 bases and 2 bases, there was a span of 14 bases. TCRdb called the 5' RACE reads again in MiXCR, with one record for every CDR3 protein. The data show about 34,000 distinct CDR3 sequences, approximately 5.3% seen once. These data originate in a study of early T cells in non-severe SARS-CoV-2 infection. The sequenced sample consisted of whole blood. The clonotype was recovered from an adult who was a healthcare worker with PCR-confirmed SARS-CoV-2 infection or an uninfected control (not recorded which). The V call is TRBV20-1, the J call TRBJ1-3; no firm D call. The CDR3 reads CSASVATSAGNTIYF. The CDR3 bases are TGCAGTGCTAGTGTGGCAACATCAGCTGGAAACACCATATATTTT.